This T cell receptor (beta chain) was captured by sequencing in a study of T cells in Graves' hyperthyroidism and ophthalmopathy. V lost 4 bases, J lost 14 bases, and 6 bases stayed unmatched. The germline gives CDR1 SGHDN, CDR2 FVKESK. This CDR3 has 12 residues. RNA transcripts provided the source from which TCR beta CDR3 regions were amplified. The TCR CDR3 first-round RT-PCR relied on the HTBI primer set. TCRdb reanalysed the multiplex PCR reads using MiXCR and keeps one entry per CDR3 protein. The repertoire holds about 560,000 distinct CDR3 sequences, with 46% as singletons. The source of this sequence is a young woman with Graves' hyperthyroidism. The sequenced sample was peripheral blood or thyroid tissue (not recorded which). The rearrangement uses TRBV14 and TRBJ2-2; 8 bases fit TRBD1. CDR3 protein: CASSPRTGNLFF. CDR3 bases: TGTGCCAGCAGCCCCCGGACAGGGAATCTGTTTTTT.